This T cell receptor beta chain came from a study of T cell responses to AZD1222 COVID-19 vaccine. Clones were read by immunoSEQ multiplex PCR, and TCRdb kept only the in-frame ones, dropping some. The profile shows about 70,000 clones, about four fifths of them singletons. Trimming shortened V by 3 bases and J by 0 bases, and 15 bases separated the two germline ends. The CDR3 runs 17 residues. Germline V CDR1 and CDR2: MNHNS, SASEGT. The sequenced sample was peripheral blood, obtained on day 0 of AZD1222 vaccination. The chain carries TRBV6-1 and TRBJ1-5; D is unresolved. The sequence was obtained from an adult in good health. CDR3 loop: CASSDSWTLYSNQPQHF. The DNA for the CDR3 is TGTGCCAGCAGTGACAGCTGGACCCTTTATAGCAATCAGCCCCAGCATTTT.